This T cell receptor (beta chain) was sequenced in a study of T-cell reconstitution after alpha-beta-depleted transplantation in children. The library targeted TCRbeta and was prepared with unique molecular identifiers. TCRdb reprocessed the PCR reads via MiXCR and lists one record per CDR3 protein. The table includes about 340,000 distinct CDR3 sequences, approximately 10% detected once. Germline values: CDR1 ENHRY, CDR2 SYGVKD. V lost 2 bases and J lost 6, with 14 bases in between. The CDR3 totals 14 residues. This clonotype was recorded many times. Sequenced material: PBMCs from the stem cell graft donor, taken from the stem cell graft. This sequence was found in a human donor who donated a stem cell graft to a child with acute lymphoblastic leukemia. The V call is TRBV10-3, the J call TRBJ2-7; perhaps TRBD1 as D (5 bases). CDR3 amino acids: CAISETRVESEQYF. DNA of the CDR3: TGTGCCATCAGTGAGACCAGGGTGGAGTCCGAGCAGTACTTC.